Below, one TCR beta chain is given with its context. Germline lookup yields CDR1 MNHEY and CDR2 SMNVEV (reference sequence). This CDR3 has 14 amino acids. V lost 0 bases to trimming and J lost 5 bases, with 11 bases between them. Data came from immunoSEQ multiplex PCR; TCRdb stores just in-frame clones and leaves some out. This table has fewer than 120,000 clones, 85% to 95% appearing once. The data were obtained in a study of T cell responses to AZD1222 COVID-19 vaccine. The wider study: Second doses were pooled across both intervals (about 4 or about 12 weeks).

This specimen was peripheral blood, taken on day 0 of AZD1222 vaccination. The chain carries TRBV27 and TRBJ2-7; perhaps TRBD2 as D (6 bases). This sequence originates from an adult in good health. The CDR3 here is CASSLSASVHEQYF. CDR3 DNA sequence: TGTGCCAGCAGTTTATCGGCTAGCGTACACGAGCAGTACTTC.